This T cell receptor beta chain was sequenced in a study of T cell repertoires in cytomegalovirus infection. This clonotype showed up just a few times. Using its own MiXCR run on the reads, TCRdb lists one record per CDR3 protein. The sample has about 450,000 distinct CDR3 sequences, 25% to 40% seen once. Sequencing was done on a sample of PBMCs. This TCR derives from a human donor in good health (CMV status not recorded). Some clones in this sample may be carry-over from other donors' samples.

The CDR3 sequence: CASSHVTGKAKNIQYF. The CDR3 DNA reads as TGCGCCAGCAGCCACGTTACAGGGAAAGCCAAAAACATTCAGTACTTC. V usage is TRBV4-1 and J usage is TRBJ2-4; possible D gene TRBD1, 6 bases. The germline V and J ends were trimmed by 3 bases and 0 bases, with 12 bases remaining between them. The germline gives CDR1 MGHRA, CDR2 YSYEKL. The CDR3 is 16 amino acids.